This TCR beta chain comes out of a study of Ad26.COV2.S vaccination and SARS-CoV-2 variants. Findings of the study overall: Vaccinated and placebo-treated recipients had similar non-spike TCR breadth. There was reportedly substantial breadth in spike-specific CD8+ and CD4+ T cell responses after vaccination.

In the case of this clone: Its matching antigen is unknown.

Noted treatment: 15 to 20 received Ad26.COV2.S at low or high dose, single or two shots; several received placebo; per-sample allocation not given. Collection of samples fell on day 63 after the first vaccine or placebo injection. Adults aged 18-55 years in Boston included the donor. Germline values: CDR1 MDHEN, CDR2 SYDVKM. There are 14 residues in the CDR3. V lost 4 bases, J lost 6 bases, and 16 bases lay in between. TCRdb keeps only in-frame clones here, not all; method: immunoSEQ multiplex PCR. The table shows about 350,000 clones, with about 89% occurring only once. Sample: peripheral blood, taken in a trial of Ad26.COV2.S vaccine versus placebo. The chain carries TRBV28 and TRBJ2-7; perhaps TRBD1 as D (7 bases). The clonotype originates from a person aged 18 to 59 who received the Ad26.COV2.S COVID-19 vaccine or a placebo. In DNA form, the CDR3 reads TGTGCCAGCAGTTCCCCGGACAGGACTACCGAGCAGTACTTC. This sequence encodes CASSSPDRTTEQYF.